The T cell receptor (beta chain) described here comes from a study of CD8+ T cells in alopecia areata. Whole-study context: C3H/HeJ donors with spontaneous alopecia, about 6-12 months old, supplied skin grafts to 7-10-week-old female C3H/HeJ mice.

As for this clone: The antigen remains undetermined. Germline and genes: mouse. The CDR3 end lies 4 residues beyond the end of the read and is filled in from the germline J gene.

Separation of pooled cutaneous lymph node cells was by sorting with CD4, CD8alpha, NKG2D, NKG2ACE and other markers. Germline V gene sequence: CDR1 NSQYPW, CDR2 LRSPGD (reference sequence). The CDR3 extends over 17 amino acids. V was trimmed by 0 bases and J by 0 bases, leaving 11 bases between them. Findings and caveats of the study: Patients showed less clear TCR sequence sharing than mice, possibly partly because of HLA diversity. Resident alphabeta T cells of normal skin are also sequenced in scalp samples. Greater clonality was observed in lesional scalp samples, especially alopecia totalis/universalis, versus normal scalp.

Following extraction, RNA underwent reverse transcription to cDNA, which served as the sequencing template. The repertoire was sequenced with immunoSEQ multiplex PCR; TCRdb's copy has only in-frame clones and lacks some. The sample includes approximately 300,000 clones, none of them occurring once. Sequences were obtained from CD4+ T cells sorted from a lymph node. This sequence joins TRBV1 and TRBJ2-2, with a possible D match to TRBD1 (6 bases). The sequence was obtained from a C3H/HeJ mouse with alopecia areata. This mouse strain has H2-k as its MHC haplotype. The CDR3 spells CTCSADLGTTNTGQLYF. CDR3 DNA (partial): TGCACCTGCAGTGCAGATCTCGGGACAACAAACACCGGG.